The T cell receptor beta chain described here comes from a study of beta chain features in type 1 diabetes. Looked up from germline, CDR1 is KGHSH and CDR2 is LQKENI. The V end lost 3 bases, the J end lost 5 bases, and 17 bases lay between the germline ends. This CDR3 comprises 16 residues. Since all of the isolated RNA was reverse transcribed, expressed TCRB transcripts were what got sequenced. Data came from immunoSEQ multiplex PCR; TCRdb stores just in-frame clones and leaves some out. The sample lists some 900,000 clones, roughly 17% occurring once. This clone was picked up a small number of times. Sorted populations all had greater than 95% purity.

This TCR derives from a woman younger than 30 in good health. Sequencing input: naive CD4+ T cells from blood. This rearrangement joins TRBV18 to TRBJ2-1; D is uncertain. The DNA for the CDR3 is TGTGCCAGCTCACCCACTACTAAGAGCGTTAACAATGAGCAGTTCTTC. Protein product: CASSPTTKSVNNEQFF.